The 22 T cell receptor beta chains below were found in one sample sequenced in a study of blood T cell repertoires in COVID-19. Measured with immunoSEQ multiplex PCR; TCRdb has only the in-frame clones, and not every one. The table has roughly 340,000 clones, almost 90% seen once. The sequenced sample consisted of peripheral blood. These receptors were obtained from a woman in her 70s with COVID-19, enrolled during active disease.

The CDR3 DNA is TGTGCCAGCAGTCGTCCCGGGACAGGGGCGTCCTACGGCTACACCTTC. It translates to CASSRPGTGASYGYTF. This chain joins TRBV11-2 and TRBJ1-2, with TRBD1 identical over 10 bases. The CDR3 totals 16 residues. The J segment lost 8 bases and the V segment lost 6 bases, leaving 15 bases of the junction unmatched. CDR1 and CDR2 (germline): SGHAT, FQNNGV. The full variable domain, with the rest looked up from reference TRBV11-2 and TRBJ1-2, is EAGVAQSPRYKIIEKRQSVAFWCNPISGHATLYWYQQILGQGPKLLIQFQNNGVVDDSQLPKDRFSAERLKGVDSTLKIQPAKLEDSAVYLCASSRPGTGASYGYTFGSGTRLTVV.

The chain is built from TRBV28 and TRBJ2-3; the match to TRBD2 covers 11 bases. V was clipped by 6 bases and J by 5 bases; unmatched bases: 7. Germline V CDR1 and CDR2: MDHEN, SYDVKM. The length of the CDR3 is 15 residues. This chain's CDR3 is CASRGSGGAGDTQYF. As DNA, the CDR3 is TGTGCCAGCAGGGGTAGCGGGGGGGCCGGAGATACGCAGTATTTT.

The rearrangement uses TRBV19 and TRBJ1-1; the D gene is possibly TRBD1 (5 bases). Per germline, CDR1 LNHDA and CDR2 SQIVND (reference sequence). The V end was cut by 2 bases, the J end by 7 bases, with 11 bases between. This CDR3 spans 13 amino acids. CDR3 bases: TGTGCCAGTAGTATACCCAGACAGAGTGAAGCTTTCTTT. Amino acid sequence: CASSIPRQSEAFF.

The rearrangement joins TRBV7-8 to TRBJ1-1; 7 nucleotides agree with TRBD1. The V segment lost 6 bases and the J segment 3 bases; nucleotides outside the gene matches: 10. The CDR3 spans 15 residues. Germline V gene sequence: CDR1 SGHVS, CDR2 FQNEAQ. In DNA form, the CDR3 reads TGTGCCAGCAGGAACAGGGGTAAAAGGTACACTGAAGCTTTCTTT. It is translated as CASRNRGKRYTEAFF.

The chain uses TRBV5-1 and TRBJ2-5, with 7 bases aligning to TRBD2. The V gene end was trimmed by 5 bases and the J gene end by 2 bases; junction bases not matched to a gene: 6. The CDR3 is made up of 14 amino acids. Germline V lookup: CDR1 SGHRS, CDR2 YFSETQ. The CDR3 loop is CASRVLAAQETQYF. CDR3 coding DNA: TGCGCCAGCAGGGTCCTAGCGGCTCAAGAGACCCAGTACTTC.

The V gene is TRBV2, the J gene TRBJ2-1, with unresolved D. In germline, CDR1 is SNHLY, CDR2 FYNNEI. CDR3 length equals 11 residues. V was clipped by 4 bases and J by 9 bases, with 7 bases between them. CDR3 DNA sequence: TGTGCCAGCAGTGTTAGGAGTGAGCAGTTCTTC. It is translated as CASSVRSEQFF.

The chain joins TRBV6-6 to TRBJ1-2; D unresolved. Germline V gene lookup returns CDR1 MNHNY and CDR2 SVGAGI (reference sequence). V was cut by 5 bases and J by 3 bases, with 4 bases left in between. The CDR3 extends over 11 amino acids. This chain's CDR3 is CASSPYYGYTF. CDR3 DNA sequence: TGTGCCAGCAGTCCGTACTATGGCTACACCTTC.

The chain couples TRBV6-5 to TRBJ1-2, with TRBD1 identical over 7 bases. The CDR3 loop spans 16 amino acids. Germline-derived CDR1 and CDR2 are MNHEY and SVGAGI. The junction had 6 bases not matched to a gene; V was cut back by 1 base and J by 1 base. DNA of the CDR3: TGTGCCAGCAGTTACTGGACAGGAGACAATAACTATGGCTACACCTTC. Translation gives CASSYWTGDNNYGYTF.

This clone was observed once. V and J are TRBV30 and TRBJ1-6; 9 positions agree with TRBD1. Germline V gives CDR1 GTSNPN, CDR2 SVGIG (reference sequence). Trimming removed 4 bases from V and 3 bases from J; junction bases left unmatched: 4. This CDR3 is 15 amino acids long. CDR3: CAWTGTGNYNSPLHF. The CDR3 DNA reads TGTGCCTGGACCGGGACAGGGAACTATAATTCACCCCTCCACTTT.

The rearrangement links TRBV19 to TRBJ1-2; 10 bases agree with TRBD1. The V gene end was trimmed by 4 bases and the J gene end by 7 bases; junction bases not matched to a gene: 9. The CDR3 covers 15 residues. In germline, CDR1 is LNHDA, CDR2 SQIVND (reference sequence). DNA for the CDR3: TGTGCCAGTAGTACCCAAGACAGGGGGCTCTTTGGCTACACCTTC. Translation: CASSTQDRGLFGYTF.

The V gene is TRBV7-2, the J gene TRBJ1-1, with 7 bases lining up with TRBD1. Germline CDR1 is SGHTA and CDR2 is FQGNSA. V shed 3 bases and J 2 bases; nucleotides not matched to a gene: 6. The CDR3 covers 15 residues. The CDR3 DNA sequence: TGTGCCAGCAGCTTCCGCCGGGACAGCAACACTGAAGCTTTCTTT. Residues: CASSFRRDSNTEAFF.

The J gene is TRBJ1-1, the V gene TRBV6-5; possible D gene TRBD1, 5 bases. Trimming shortened V by 7 bases and J by 10 bases, and 10 bases separated the two germline ends. The CDR3 is 10 amino acids. Germline V CDR1 and CDR2: MNHEY, SVGAGI. The DNA for the CDR3 is TGTGCCAGCATTAGGGGTCGAGCTTTCTTT. Its protein product is CASIRGRAFF.

The V call is TRBV29-1, the J call TRBJ1-2; a weak D match, TRBD1 (5 bases). This CDR3 spans 12 amino acids. CDR1 and CDR2 from the germline V gene are SQVTM and ANQGSEA. CDR3 sequence: CGQGVGDYGYTF. The CDR3 DNA sequence: TGCGGCCAGGGTGTGGGTGACTATGGCTACACCTTC.

The chain recombines TRBV3-1 (or the pseudogene TRBV3-2) with TRBJ1-5; 8 bases align to TRBD1. Germline CDR1 and CDR2: LGHDT and YNNKEL (reference sequence). This CDR3 region has 17 residues. Trimming cost V 5 bases and J 3 bases; bases outside gene matches: 12. CDR3 residues: CASSEVGAGGTNQPQHF. The CDR3, as DNA: TGTGCCAGCAGCGAAGTCGGGGCAGGGGGCACCAATCAGCCCCAGCATTTT.

This clone was seen once. This sequence joins TRBV9 and TRBJ2-1; 10 nucleotides align to TRBD2. In germline, CDR1 is SGDLS, CDR2 YYNGEE. V lost 3 bases and J lost 4; bases outside the gene matches: 4. The CDR3 runs to 15 residues. DNA of the CDR3: TGTGCCAGCAGCGGAAGCGGGGGGGCTTACAATGAGCAGTTCTTC. Translation gives CASSGSGGAYNEQFF.

The rearrangement links TRBV7-2 to TRBJ2-5, with TRBD1 as a possible D gene (7 bases). Germline V gene data show CDR1 as SGHTA and CDR2 as FQGNSA. V was clipped by 5 bases and J by 2 bases, with 12 bases between them. This CDR3 region has 14 residues. CDR3 sequence: CASSPAGQQETQYF. The DNA of the CDR3 is TGTGCCAGCAGCCCCGCGGGACAGCAAGAGACCCAGTACTTC.

The V gene is TRBV18, the J gene TRBJ1-6; D is unresolved. Germline CDR1 is KGHSH and CDR2 is LQKENI. Trimming took 2 bases from V and 8 from J, leaving 7 bases between them. This CDR3 region has 13 residues. CDR3 sequence: CASSPDGDSPLHF. Written as DNA, the CDR3 is TGTGCCAGCTCACCAGACGGGGATTCACCCCTCCACTTT.

This clone was recorded only once. This chain links TRBV7-2 with TRBJ2-7, with a possible D match to TRBD2 (7 bases). The CDR3 totals 16 residues. The V end was cut by 5 bases, the J end by 2 bases, with 19 bases between. CDR1 and CDR2 from the germline V gene are SGHTA and FQGNSA. The CDR3 loop reads CASSKGGGSLPYEQYF. CDR3 nucleotide sequence: TGTGCCAGCAGCAAGGGGGGAGGGTCGCTCCCCTACGAGCAGTACTTC.

This clone was counted once. This sequence joins TRBV2 and TRBJ1-1; D is possibly TRBD1 (6 bases). In germline, CDR1 is SNHLY, CDR2 FYNNEI. The CDR3 contains 13 residues. Trimming removed 5 bases from V and 4 bases from J, with 11 bases in between. The CDR3 region has the DNA TGTGCCAGCAGTTCTCTAGGGGGCACTGAAGCTTTCTTT. Protein sequence: CASSSLGGTEAFF.

The sample holds one count of this clone. The chain employs TRBV7-2 and TRBJ2-2; D not certain. Trimming pared 1 base from V and 0 bases from J, leaving 9 bases between. The CDR3 spans 16 residues. The V gene's germline CDR1 is SGHTA and CDR2 FQGNSA. The CDR3 region has the DNA TGTGCCAGCAGCTTAGTTGTGACACCGAACACCGGGGAGCTGTTTTTT. This codes for CASSLVVTPNTGELFF.

CDR3 DNA sequence: TGCAGCGTTGAAGTAGTGCGGAACACTGAAGCTTTCTTT. Residues: CSVEVVRNTEAFF. This chain uses TRBV29-1 with TRBJ1-1; D is undetermined. The V end lost 1 base, the J end lost 1 base, and 7 bases lay between the germline ends. The CDR3 totals 13 residues. The V gene's germline CDR1 is SQVTM and CDR2 ANQGSEA.

The rearrangement joins TRBV28 to TRBJ1-4; 8 bases agree with TRBD1. CDR1 and CDR2 from the germline V gene are MDHEN and SYDVKM. This CDR3 has 13 residues. V shed 8 bases and J 8 bases; nucleotides not matched to a gene: 7. The CDR3 here is CASFGRGHEKLFF. The CDR3, as DNA: TGTGCCAGCTTCGGCAGGGGGCACGAAAAACTGTTTTTT.